These T cell receptor beta chains were read from a single sample in a study of T cell responses to AZD1222 COVID-19 vaccine. The table came from immunoSEQ multiplex PCR; TCRdb's copy has only in-frame clones and leaves some out. The table has approximately 150,000 clones, 80% to 95% seen once; the top ten hold approximately 2.1%. Material: peripheral blood, obtained 28 days after the second AZD1222 dose. The receptors originated from an adult who received the AZD1222 COVID-19 vaccine. Each CDR3 is given with its conserved first and last residue. The order of the fields is J gene, D gene, CDR3 length, V gene, CDR3 protein. A D gene is named only where the DNA matches it firmly.

j_gene: TRBJ2-1
d_gene: TRBD1
len: 13
v_gene: TRBV27
CDR3aa: CASRTGAVNEQFF

j_gene: TRBJ2-1
d_gene: NA
len: 13
v_gene: TRBV14
CDR3aa: CASSTHQEGGQFF

j_gene: TRBJ2-1
d_gene: NA
len: 14
v_gene: TRBV5-4
CDR3aa: CASSSLQGSHEQFF

j_gene: TRBJ1-1
d_gene: NA
len: 14
v_gene: TRBV7-3
CDR3aa: CASSPGHQNTEAFF

j_gene: TRBJ2-2
d_gene: TRBD1
len: 13
v_gene: TRBV6-5
CDR3aa: CAIGTGNTGELFF

j_gene: TRBJ2-2
d_gene: TRBD1
len: 18
v_gene: TRBV5-1
CDR3aa: CASSSRGQGFLNTGELFF

j_gene: TRBJ1-2
d_gene: NA
len: 15
v_gene: TRBV19
CDR3aa: CASSIASPALDGYTF

j_gene: TRBJ2-2
d_gene: NA
len: 17
v_gene: TRBV13
CDR3aa: CASSLGGTHPNTGELFF

j_gene: TRBJ1-1
d_gene: TRBD1
len: 16
v_gene: TRBV11-3
CDR3aa: CASSLRGQGAGTEAFF

j_gene: TRBJ2-5
d_gene: NA
len: 14
v_gene: TRBV18
CDR3aa: CASSLPGLEETQYF

j_gene: TRBJ2-2
d_gene: TRBD2
len: 16
v_gene: TRBV2
CDR3aa: CASTPWASGDTGELFF

j_gene: TRBJ2-3
d_gene: NA
len: 13
v_gene: TRBV24-1
CDR3aa: CATSVPGSDTQYF

j_gene: TRBJ1-1
d_gene: NA
len: 17
v_gene: TRBV6-2/TRBV6-3
CDR3aa: CASSYDRTTYGNTEAFF

j_gene: TRBJ1-1
d_gene: NA
len: 14
v_gene: TRBV24-1
CDR3aa: CATSDRRLDTEAFF

j_gene: TRBJ2-5
d_gene: TRBD1
len: 16
v_gene: TRBV5-1
CDR3aa: CASSPGQGGFQETQYF

j_gene: TRBJ1-1
d_gene: TRBD1
len: 14
v_gene: TRBV10-3
CDR3aa: CAISEGQGDTEAFF

j_gene: TRBJ2-2
d_gene: NA
len: 13
v_gene: TRBV7-2
CDR3aa: CASSPRSSGELFF

j_gene: TRBJ1-5
d_gene: TRBD1
len: 15
v_gene: TRBV5-1
CDR3aa: CASSPGQGGSSPQHF

j_gene: TRBJ1-1
d_gene: NA
len: 14
v_gene: TRBV18
CDR3aa: CASSPGTPNTEAFF

j_gene: TRBJ2-2
d_gene: NA
len: 15
v_gene: TRBV19
CDR3aa: CASRTGSANTGELFF

j_gene: TRBJ1-1
d_gene: NA
len: 14
v_gene: TRBV3-1/TRBV3-2
CDR3aa: CASSQAGADTEAFF

j_gene: TRBJ1-4
d_gene: NA
len: 15
v_gene: TRBV9
CDR3aa: CASSVGRAGGEKLFF

j_gene: TRBJ1-2
d_gene: TRBD1
len: 14
v_gene: TRBV4-1
CDR3aa: CASSHTGQPYGYTF

j_gene: TRBJ1-2
d_gene: NA
len: 15
v_gene: TRBV5-1
CDR3aa: CASSLGSLANYGYTF

j_gene: TRBJ1-2
d_gene: NA
len: 13
v_gene: TRBV6-5
CDR3aa: CASRTGYNYGYTF

j_gene: TRBJ1-5
d_gene: TRBD1
len: 16
v_gene: TRBV19
CDR3aa: CASREPGTGVHQPQHF

j_gene: TRBJ1-2
d_gene: NA
len: 14
v_gene: TRBV19
CDR3aa: CASQDGANLRSYTF

j_gene: TRBJ1-6
d_gene: TRBD1
len: 17
v_gene: TRBV5-1
CDR3aa: CASSSGTGGSYNSPLHF

j_gene: TRBJ1-4
d_gene: NA
len: 11
v_gene: TRBV20-1
CDR3aa: CSVQLNEKLFF

j_gene: TRBJ1-4
d_gene: TRBD1
len: 15
v_gene: TRBV7-2
CDR3aa: CASSPRQGWTEKLFF

j_gene: TRBJ1-6
d_gene: TRBD1
len: 15
v_gene: TRBV7-3
CDR3aa: CASSSGQIKESPLHF

j_gene: TRBJ1-1
d_gene: NA
len: 13
v_gene: TRBV27
CDR3aa: CASSPPRGSEAFF

j_gene: TRBJ1-2
d_gene: NA
len: 15
v_gene: TRBV28
CDR3aa: CASTTGQRRFYGYTF

j_gene: TRBJ1-6
d_gene: TRBD1
len: 16
v_gene: TRBV11-2
CDR3aa: CASSVRDRGLNSPLHF

j_gene: TRBJ1-2
d_gene: NA
len: 12
v_gene: TRBV5-1
CDR3aa: CASSYGNYGYTF